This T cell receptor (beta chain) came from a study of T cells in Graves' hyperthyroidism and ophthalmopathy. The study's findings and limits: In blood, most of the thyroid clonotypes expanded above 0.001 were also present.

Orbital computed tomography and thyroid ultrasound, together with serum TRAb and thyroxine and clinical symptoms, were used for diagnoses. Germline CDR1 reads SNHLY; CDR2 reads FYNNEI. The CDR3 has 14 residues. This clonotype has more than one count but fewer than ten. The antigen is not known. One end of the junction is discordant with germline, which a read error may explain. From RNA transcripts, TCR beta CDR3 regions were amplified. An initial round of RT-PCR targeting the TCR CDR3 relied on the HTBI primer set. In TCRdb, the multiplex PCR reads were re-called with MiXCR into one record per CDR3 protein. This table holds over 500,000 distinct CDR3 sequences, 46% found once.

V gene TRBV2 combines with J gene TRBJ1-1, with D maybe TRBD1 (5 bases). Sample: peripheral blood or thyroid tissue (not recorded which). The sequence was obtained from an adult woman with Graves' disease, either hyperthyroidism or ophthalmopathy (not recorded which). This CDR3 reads CARSRAGMNTEAFF. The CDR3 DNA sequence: TGTGCCCGCAGTCGGGCAGGGATGAACACTGAAGCTTTCTTT.